This T cell receptor (beta chain) was identified in a study of shared clonotypes between healthy human individuals. The healthy adult donors were HIV-negative and reported no recent acute infections or vaccinations. Into CD45RA+ naive and CD45RA-negative memory subsets, the CD4+ cells were split. With respect to this clone: What it binds is not known.

Germline loops: CDR1 SGHNT, CDR2 YYREEE (reference sequence). The CDR3 runs 14 residues. V gave up 0 bases and J gave up 5 bases, with 9 bases separating them. General study results and limits: On the whole, naive subsets had larger estimated richness than memory subsets had.

Produced via immunoSEQ multiplex PCR; TCRdb's table is partial and in-frame only. This sample has 1,500,000 or so clones, with approximately 98.5% found just once. The clonotype comes from a young man in good health. V gene TRBV5-4 combines with J gene TRBJ2-1; a possible D gene is TRBD2 (7 bases). The material sequenced was naive CD4+ T cells sorted from blood. Subset described: CD45RA+ positively selected. CDR3 sequence (DNA): TGTGCCAGCAGCTTGGTAGGGGGGGACAATGAGCAGTTCTTC. This sequence encodes CASSLVGGDNEQFF.